Each of the 10 T cell receptor beta chains below was sequenced from the same sample in a study of shared clonotypes between healthy human individuals. Naivety among CD8 cells was defined by CD45RO negativity and positive CCR7 selection, thereby excluding terminally differentiated effector memory CD45RA+ cells. Repertoires were generated with immunoSEQ multiplex PCR, while TCRdb's copy carries only in-frame clones and drops some. The sample has roughly 850,000 clones, roughly 96% seen once. The sequencing sample was made of naive CD8+ T cells sorted from blood. The receptor source for this set is a man aged 25 to 45 in good health.

This chain links TRBV4-3 with TRBJ2-2, with 8 bases lining up with TRBD1. The CDR3 runs to 14 residues. With 6 bases clipped from V and 6 bases from J, the junction kept 6 bases outside the gene matches. From germline, CDR1 is LGHNA and CDR2 YSLEER. Here the CDR3 DNA reads TGCGCCAGCAGTCAGGGGGCGCTAGCCGGGGAGCTGTTTTTT. This encodes CASSQGALAGELFF.

V gene TRBV27 combines with J gene TRBJ1-1; 7 bases align to TRBD1. CDR1 is MNHEY and CDR2 is SMNVEV in the germline V gene (reference sequence). Trimming cost V 5 bases and J 7 bases; bases outside gene matches: 4. The CDR3 has 12 residues. In DNA form, the CDR3 reads TGTGCCAGCAGTGGGGGACAGTTTGAAGCTTTCTTT. It codes for CASSGGQFEAFF.

This CDR3 is CASLSLVGASNQPQHF. The CDR3 DNA reads as TGTGCCAGCTTGTCCCTTGTAGGGGCGAGCAATCAGCCCCAGCATTTT. The chain is built from TRBV6-9 and TRBJ1-5; perhaps TRBD1 as D (5 bases). There are 16 residues in the CDR3. CDR1 and CDR2 from the germline V gene are MNHGY and SVAAGI. V lost 8 bases and J 1 base, leaving 18 bases between the germline ends.

In the case of this clone: Different DNA sequences within this sample yield the same CDR3. This sequence joins TRBV5-1 and TRBJ2-7; 10 bases agree with TRBD1. V gave up 0 bases and J gave up 5 bases; unmatched junction bases: 2. This CDR3 has 14 residues. Germline CDR1 and CDR2: SGHRS and YFSETQ. This CDR3 is CASSLGQGADEQYF. The DNA of the CDR3 is TGCGCCAGCAGCTTGGGACAGGGGGCGGACGAGCAGTACTTC.

The J gene is TRBJ2-1, the V gene TRBV29-1; tentative D call: TRBD2 (7 bases). Germline V lookup: CDR1 SQVTM, CDR2 ANQGSEA. The CDR3 length is 14 residues. The germline V and J ends were trimmed by 8 bases and 4 bases, with 18 bases remaining between them. CDR3: CSRGTGGSYNEQFF. The CDR3 bases are TGCAGCCGGGGTACGGGGGGCTCATACAATGAGCAGTTCTTC.

This clone appeared once. This chain links TRBV25-1 with TRBJ1-1, with TRBD1 matching 8 bases. The V and J ends lost 5 bases and 4 bases, in that order; junction bases with no gene match: 6. The germline CDR1 and CDR2 sequences are MGHDK and SYGVNS. This CDR3 is built from 14 residues. The CDR3 DNA reads TGTGCCAGCAGTCCTCGGGACAGGCTCACTGAAGCTTTCTTT. Amino acids: CASSPRDRLTEAFF.

Turning to this clone: Distinct nucleotide sequences in the sample also encode this CDR3. The J gene is TRBJ2-7, the V gene TRBV4-1; 8 bases line up with TRBD2. V lost 4 bases to trimming and J lost 0 bases; unmatched junction nucleotides: 2. Germline CDR1 MGHRA, CDR2 YSYEKL. This CDR3 has 14 residues. As DNA, the CDR3 is TGCGCCAGCAGCCGAACTAGCGGCTCCTACGAGCAGTACTTC. Protein sequence: CASSRTSGSYEQYF.

The sample holds one count of this clone. The chain joins TRBV9 to TRBJ2-2, with 12 bases identical to TRBD2. V lost 0 bases to trimming and J lost 4 bases; unmatched junction nucleotides: 10. This CDR3 spans 19 amino acids. Germline loops: CDR1 SGDLS, CDR2 YYNGEE. The chain's CDR3 is CASSVEGLAGIQGTGELFF. The CDR3 bases are TGTGCCAGCAGCGTAGAAGGACTAGCGGGAATTCAGGGCACCGGGGAGCTGTTTTTT. Based on the CDR3 plus reference TRBV9 and TRBJ2-2, the full variable domain is DSGVTQTPKHLITATGQRVTLRCSPRSGDLSVYWYQQSLDQGLQFLIQYYNGEERAKGNILERFSAQQFPDLHSELNLSSLELGDSALYFCASSVEGLAGIQGTGELFFGEGSRLTVL.

The chain has TRBV29-1 and TRBJ2-2; D gene uncertain. Germline lookup yields CDR1 SQVTM and CDR2 ANQGSEA. V was trimmed by 2 bases and J by 3 bases, leaving 7 bases between them. The CDR3 runs 13 residues. The CDR3, as DNA: TGCAGCGTTGAAAGGGTGGACACCGGGGAGCTGTTTTTT. Protein product: CSVERVDTGELFF.

The chain joins TRBV11-2 to TRBJ2-2; TRBD2 aligns across 11 bases. Germline-derived CDR1 and CDR2 are SGHAT and FQNNGV. J lost 2 bases, V lost 8 bases, and 4 bases had no gene match. The CDR3 totals 15 residues. The CDR3 loop is CASQGLAENTGELFF. The DNA for the CDR3 is TGTGCCAGCCAGGGACTAGCGGAAAACACCGGGGAGCTGTTTTTT.